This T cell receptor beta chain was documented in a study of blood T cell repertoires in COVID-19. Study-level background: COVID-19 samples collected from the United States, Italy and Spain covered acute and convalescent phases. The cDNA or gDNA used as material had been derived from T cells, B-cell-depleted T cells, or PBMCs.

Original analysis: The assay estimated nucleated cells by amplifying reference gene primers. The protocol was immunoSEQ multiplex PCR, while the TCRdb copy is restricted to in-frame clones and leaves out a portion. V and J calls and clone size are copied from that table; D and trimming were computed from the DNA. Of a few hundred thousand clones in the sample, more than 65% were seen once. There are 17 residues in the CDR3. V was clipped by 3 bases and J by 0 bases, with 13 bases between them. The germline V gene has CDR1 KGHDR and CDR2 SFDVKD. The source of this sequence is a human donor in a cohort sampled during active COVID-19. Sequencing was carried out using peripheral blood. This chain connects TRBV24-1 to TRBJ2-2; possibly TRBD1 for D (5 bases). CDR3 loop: CATSDPGLSSNTGELFF. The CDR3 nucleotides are TGTGCCACCAGTGATCCAGGGTTGTCCTCGAACACCGGGGAGCTGTTTTTT.